This T cell receptor (beta chain) was identified during a study of monozygotic twins with inflammatory bowel disease. The CDR3 loop spans 15 amino acids. Germline CDR1 reads SGHAT; CDR2 reads FQNNGV. Blood was collected, approximately 2.5 ml per donor. Each sample had eight separate cDNA synthesis reactions. TCRdb reprocessed the 5' RACE reads and reports one entry per CDR3 protein, with no DNA. The table lists fewer than 400,000 distinct CDR3 sequences. Source material: blood. This chain connects TRBV11-2 to TRBJ1-5; TCRdb lists TRBD1, though no DNA is available to test this call. This sequence was found in a human donor with ulcerative colitis or Crohn's disease, or a healthy co-twin of an affected twin (not recorded which). CDR3 loop: CASSRDSRSNQPQHF.